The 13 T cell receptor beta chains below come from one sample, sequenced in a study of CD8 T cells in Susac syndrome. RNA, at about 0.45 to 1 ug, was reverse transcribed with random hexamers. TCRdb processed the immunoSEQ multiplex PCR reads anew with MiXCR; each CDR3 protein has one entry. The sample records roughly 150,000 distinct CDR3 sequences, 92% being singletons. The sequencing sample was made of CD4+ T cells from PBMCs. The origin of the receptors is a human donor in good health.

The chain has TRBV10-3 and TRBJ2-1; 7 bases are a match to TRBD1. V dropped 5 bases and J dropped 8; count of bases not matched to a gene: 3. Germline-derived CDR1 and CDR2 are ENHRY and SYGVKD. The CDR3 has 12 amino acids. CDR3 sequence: CAISPQGDEQFF. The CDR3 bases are TGTGCCATCAGTCCTCAGGGGGATGAGCAGTTCTTC.

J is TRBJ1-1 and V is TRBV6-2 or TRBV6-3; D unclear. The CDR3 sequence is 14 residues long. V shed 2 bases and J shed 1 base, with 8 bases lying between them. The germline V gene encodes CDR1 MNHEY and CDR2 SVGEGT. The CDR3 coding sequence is TGTGCCAGCAGTTACATGGAGCAGAACACTGAAGCTTTCTTT. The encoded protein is CASSYMEQNTEAFF.

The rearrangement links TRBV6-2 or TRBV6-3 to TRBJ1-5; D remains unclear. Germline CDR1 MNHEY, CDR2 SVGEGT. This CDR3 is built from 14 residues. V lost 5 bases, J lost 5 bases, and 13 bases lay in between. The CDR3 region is CASSTGNRYQPQHF. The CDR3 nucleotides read TGTGCCAGCAGTACTGGGAACAGATATCAGCCCCAGCATTTT.

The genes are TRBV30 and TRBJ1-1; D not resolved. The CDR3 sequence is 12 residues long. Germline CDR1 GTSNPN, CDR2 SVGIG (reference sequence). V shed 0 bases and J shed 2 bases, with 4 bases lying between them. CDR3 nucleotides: TGTGCCTGGAGTGTACTCAACACTGAAGCTTTCTTT. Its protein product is CAWSVLNTEAFF.

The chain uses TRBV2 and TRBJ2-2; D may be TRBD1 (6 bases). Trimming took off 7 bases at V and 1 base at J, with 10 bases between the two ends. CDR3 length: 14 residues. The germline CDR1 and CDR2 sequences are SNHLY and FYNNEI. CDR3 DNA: TGTGCCAGCATGGGGACATTGAACACCGGGGAGCTGTTTTTT. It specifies CASMGTLNTGELFF.

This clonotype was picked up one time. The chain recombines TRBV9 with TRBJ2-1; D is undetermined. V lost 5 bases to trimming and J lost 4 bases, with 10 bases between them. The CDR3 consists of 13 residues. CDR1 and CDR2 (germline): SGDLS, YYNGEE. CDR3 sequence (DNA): TGTGCCAGCAGGGGCGCGGCTTACAATGAGCAGTTCTTC. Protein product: CASRGAAYNEQFF.

This CDR3 reads CASSILGVVTEAFF. Written as DNA, the CDR3 is TGTGCCAGTAGTATCCTCGGGGTTGTGACTGAAGCTTTCTTT. V usage is TRBV19 and J usage is TRBJ1-1; D gene unclear. This CDR3 contains 14 residues. Per germline, CDR1 LNHDA and CDR2 SQIVND (reference sequence). Trimming took off 3 bases at V and 5 bases at J, with 13 bases between the two ends.

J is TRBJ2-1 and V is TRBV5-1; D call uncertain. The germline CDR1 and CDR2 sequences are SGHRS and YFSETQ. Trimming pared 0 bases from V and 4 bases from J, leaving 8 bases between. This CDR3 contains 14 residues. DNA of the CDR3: TGCGCCAGCAGCTTGGCTGGGGAATACAATGAGCAGTTCTTC. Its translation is CASSLAGEYNEQFF.

The CDR3: CASSYSGADSNQPQHF. The CDR3, as DNA: TGTGCCAGCAGTTATTCAGGGGCGGACAGCAATCAGCCCCAGCATTTT. The chain has TRBV6-9 and TRBJ1-5; a possible D gene is TRBD1 (5 bases). CDR3 length: 16 amino acids. The germline V gene encodes CDR1 MNHGY and CDR2 SVAAGI. The germline V and J ends were trimmed by 0 bases and 1 base, with 10 bases remaining between them.

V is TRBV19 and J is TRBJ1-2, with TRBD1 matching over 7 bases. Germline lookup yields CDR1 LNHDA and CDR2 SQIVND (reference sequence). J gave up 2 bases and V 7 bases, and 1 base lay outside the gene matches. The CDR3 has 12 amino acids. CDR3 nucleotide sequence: TGTGCCAGTACACAGGGGAACTATGGCTACACCTTC. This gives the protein CASTQGNYGYTF.

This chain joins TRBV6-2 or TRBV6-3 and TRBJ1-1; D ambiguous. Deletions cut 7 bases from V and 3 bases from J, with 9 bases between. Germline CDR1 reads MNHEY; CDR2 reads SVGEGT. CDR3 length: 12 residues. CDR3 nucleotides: TGTGCCAGCAAAGACGGCTACACTGAAGCTTTCTTT. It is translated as CASKDGYTEAFF.

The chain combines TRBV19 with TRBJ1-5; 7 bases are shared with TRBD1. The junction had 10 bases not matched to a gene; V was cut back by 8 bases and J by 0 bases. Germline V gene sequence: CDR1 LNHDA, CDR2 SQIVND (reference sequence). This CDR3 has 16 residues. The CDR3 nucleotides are TGTGCCAGTGCGGGACAGCGACCTTATAGCAATCAGCCCCAGCATTTT. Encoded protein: CASAGQRPYSNQPQHF.

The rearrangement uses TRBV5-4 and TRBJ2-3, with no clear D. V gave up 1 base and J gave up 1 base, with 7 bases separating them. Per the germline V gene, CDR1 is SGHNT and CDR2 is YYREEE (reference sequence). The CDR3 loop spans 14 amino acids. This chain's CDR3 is CASSLRVGTDTQYF. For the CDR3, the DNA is TGTGCCAGCAGCTTGCGGGTCGGCACAGATACGCAGTATTTT.